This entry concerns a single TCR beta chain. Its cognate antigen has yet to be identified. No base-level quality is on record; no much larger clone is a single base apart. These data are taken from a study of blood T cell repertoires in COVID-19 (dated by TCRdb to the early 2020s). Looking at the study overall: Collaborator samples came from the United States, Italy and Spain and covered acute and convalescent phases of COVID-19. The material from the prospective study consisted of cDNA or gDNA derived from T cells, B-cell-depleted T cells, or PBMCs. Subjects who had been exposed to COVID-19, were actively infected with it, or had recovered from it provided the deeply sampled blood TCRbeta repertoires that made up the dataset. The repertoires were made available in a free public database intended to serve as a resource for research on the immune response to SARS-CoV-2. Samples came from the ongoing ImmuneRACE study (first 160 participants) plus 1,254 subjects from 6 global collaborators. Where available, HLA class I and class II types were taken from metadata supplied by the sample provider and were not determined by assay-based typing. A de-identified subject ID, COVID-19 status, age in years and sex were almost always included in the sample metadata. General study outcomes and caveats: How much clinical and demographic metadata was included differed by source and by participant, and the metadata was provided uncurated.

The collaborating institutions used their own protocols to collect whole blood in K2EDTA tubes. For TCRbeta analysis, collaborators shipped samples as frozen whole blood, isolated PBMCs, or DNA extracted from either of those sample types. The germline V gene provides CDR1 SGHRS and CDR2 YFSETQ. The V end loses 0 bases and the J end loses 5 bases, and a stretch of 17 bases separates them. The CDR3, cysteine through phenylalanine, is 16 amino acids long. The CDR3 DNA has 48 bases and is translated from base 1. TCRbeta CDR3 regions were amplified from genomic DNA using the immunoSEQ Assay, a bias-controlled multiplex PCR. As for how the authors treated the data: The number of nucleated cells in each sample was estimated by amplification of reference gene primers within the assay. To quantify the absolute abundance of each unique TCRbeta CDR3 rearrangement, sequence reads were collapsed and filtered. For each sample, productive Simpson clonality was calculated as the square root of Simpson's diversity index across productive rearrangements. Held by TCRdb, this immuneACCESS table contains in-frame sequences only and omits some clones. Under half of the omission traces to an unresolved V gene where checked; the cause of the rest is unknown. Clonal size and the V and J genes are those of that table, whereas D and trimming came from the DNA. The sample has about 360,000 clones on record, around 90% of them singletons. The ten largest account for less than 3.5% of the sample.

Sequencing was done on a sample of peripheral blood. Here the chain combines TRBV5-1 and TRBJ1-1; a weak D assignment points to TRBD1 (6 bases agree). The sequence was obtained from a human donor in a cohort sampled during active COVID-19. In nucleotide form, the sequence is TGCGCCAGCAGCTTGGCCGGACAGAGGGAAAATACTGAAGCTTTCTTT. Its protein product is CASSLAGQRENTEAFF.